This is a list of T cell receptor beta chains from one sample in a study of blood T cell repertoires in COVID-19. Method: immunoSEQ multiplex PCR; TCRdb's copy keeps in-frame clones and lacks some. The table includes around 100,000 clones, roughly 87% detected once. Sequences were obtained from peripheral blood. Receptors were obtained from a man aged 25 to 40 in a cohort sampled during active COVID-19. Both conserved end residues are trimmed from each CDR3.

v_gene | CDR3aa
TRBV7-3 | ASSLGQGGDVLT
TRBV2 | ASNPDRGQEQY
TRBV28 | ASSLVTGSYNEQF
TRBV20-1 | SASLRRGADTQY
TRBV13 | ASSLVGAGRGPNYEQY
TRBV6-4 | ASSQNSYNEQF
TRBV5-1 | ASSFGQPNEKLF
TRBV3-1/TRBV3-2 | ASSQMWTDNSPLH
TRBV6-8 | ASSYSKRRGHSGNQPQH
TRBV23-1 | ASRFGGWCEKLF
TRBV6-2/TRBV6-3 | ASSSGQGGSYIADTQY
TRBV28 | ASSPPTGRTEAF
TRBV7-2 | ASSLAGTGGSPLH
TRBV2 | ASSDRTGGETQY
TRBV2 | ASSRTEEYNSPLH
TRBV19 | ASSPGPSGANVLT
TRBV2 | ASSDLGLNQPQY
TRBV11-3 | ASSLGGWGPRTNTDTQY
TRBV5-1 | ASSLEERGYMIGTQY
TRBV30 | AWASQGTEAF
TRBV6-5 | ASSPSYPYGYT
TRBV11-2 | ASSLGSGRAEWQPQH
TRBV7-8 | ASSPTSGTGLNEQY
TRBV5-1 | ASSLALTGQGYT
TRBV7-3 | ASSVTPPRTGDEQY
TRBV27 | ASSPRAGRETQY
TRBV7-8 | ASSLARTSGTLYQETQY
TRBV9 | ASSVGRIAKNIQY
TRBV6-2/TRBV6-3 | ASSYSDAAGIYNEQF
TRBV9 | ASSVATGWETQY
TRBV6-5 | ATKTGQTTGELF
TRBV18 | ASSPPSSGGVPDTQY
TRBV5-6 | VSSLGTGAFSNTEAF
TRBV19 | ASSQMTANTEAF
TRBV10-3 | AISELPGKNYGYT
TRBV6-2/TRBV6-3 | ASSYRGQRNEKLF
TRBV6-2/TRBV6-3 | ASSRLAGATDTQY
TRBV5-4 | ASSLDSGNYGYT
TRBV11-2 | ASSSGLRGGTGELF
TRBV7-2 | ASSLTGGYEQY
TRBV24-1 | ATSAPDRGQETQY
TRBV6-1 | ASSEWEGAQY
TRBV5-4 | ASRSSLENEQF
TRBV4-1 | ASSQAGTVYEQY
TRBV18 | ASSPPSGGRLGGYT
TRBV2 | ASTEGTRPNNEQF
TRBV5-4 | ASSLDRNEQY
TRBV9 | ASSPDRGYEQY